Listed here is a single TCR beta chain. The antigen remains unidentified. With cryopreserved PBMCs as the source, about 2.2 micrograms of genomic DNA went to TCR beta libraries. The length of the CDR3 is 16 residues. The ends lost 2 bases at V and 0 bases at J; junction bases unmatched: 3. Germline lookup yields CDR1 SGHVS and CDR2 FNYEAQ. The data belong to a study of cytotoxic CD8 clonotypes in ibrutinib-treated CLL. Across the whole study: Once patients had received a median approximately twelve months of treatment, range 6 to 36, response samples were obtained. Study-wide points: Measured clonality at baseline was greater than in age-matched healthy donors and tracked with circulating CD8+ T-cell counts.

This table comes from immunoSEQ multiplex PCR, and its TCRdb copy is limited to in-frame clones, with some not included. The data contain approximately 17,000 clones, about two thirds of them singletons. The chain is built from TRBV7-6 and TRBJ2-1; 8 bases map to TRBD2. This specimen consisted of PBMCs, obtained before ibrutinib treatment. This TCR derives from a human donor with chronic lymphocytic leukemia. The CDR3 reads CASSLTGTSSYNEQFF. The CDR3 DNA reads TGTGCCAGCAGCTTAACGGGGACTAGCTCCTACAATGAGCAGTTCTTC. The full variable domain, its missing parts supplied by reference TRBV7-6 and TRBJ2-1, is GAGVSQSPRYKVTKRGQDVALRCDPISGHVSLYWYRQALGQGPEFLTYFNYEAQQDKSGLPNDRFSAERPEGSISTLTIQRTEQRDSAMYRCASSLTGTSSYNEQFFGPGTRLTVL.